These 3 T cell receptor beta chains were sequenced from one sample in a study of low-dose radiotherapy and immunotherapy resistance in tumors. The time point is: after trial treatment. Indicated treatment: LDRT plus nivolumab, ipilimumab, low-dose cyclophosphamide and aspirin (RACIN trial). First-strand cDNA relied on TRAV- and TRBV-specific primers spanning alpha and beta chains. Amplification, which lasted about 20 PCR cycles, used a constant-region primer and V-primer adapter to amplify TCRs. Each CDR3 protein gets one entry after TCRdb re-called the reads with MiXCR. The sample shows 100,000 or so distinct CDR3 sequences, around 20% of them seen only once. The specimen was PBMCs, collected after low-dose radiotherapy plus immunotherapy. The receptors were sampled from a male donor with prostate cancer.

In this sample, this clonotype turned up many times. The chain carries TRBV6-5 and TRBJ2-1; D remains unclear. CDR3 length: 13 amino acids. Deletions cut 2 bases from V and 9 bases from J, with 11 bases between. In germline, CDR1 is MNHEY, CDR2 SVGAGI. CDR3 DNA: TGTGCCAGCAGTTACAGTTACGGCAGTGAGCAGTTCTTC. Its translation is CASSYSYGSEQFF.

This clonotype was detected ten times or more. The chain employs TRBV20-1 and TRBJ2-1, with 13 bases aligning to TRBD2. There are 14 residues in the CDR3. J lost 8 bases, V lost 6 bases, and 7 bases had no gene match. Per germline, CDR1 DFQATT and CDR2 SNEGSKA (reference sequence). The CDR3 spells CSAPRLAGGHEQFF. As DNA, the CDR3 is TGCAGTGCCCCCCGACTAGCGGGGGGTCATGAGCAGTTCTTC.

This chain joins TRBV2 and TRBJ2-6; D call uncertain. This CDR3 contains 17 residues. Germline CDR1 is SNHLY and CDR2 is FYNNEI. V was clipped by 6 bases and J by 0 bases, with 15 bases between them. The DNA for the CDR3 is TGTGCCAGCAGCGACCCTCGTAGGGTCTCTGGGGCCAACGTCCTGACTTTC. Amino acid sequence: CASSDPRRVSGANVLTF.